One and the same sample provided the 11 T cell receptor beta chains below, sequenced in a study of early T cells in non-severe SARS-CoV-2 infection. A single record per CDR3 protein comes from TCRdb applying MiXCR to the 5' RACE reads. The sample has some 52,000 distinct CDR3 sequences; around 8% are singletons. Input material: whole blood. The receptors originated from an adult who was a healthcare worker with PCR-confirmed SARS-CoV-2 infection or an uninfected control (not recorded which).

This clonotype was counted a few times. The chain has TRBV18 and TRBJ2-7, with unresolved D. This CDR3 region has 12 residues. From germline, CDR1 is KGHSH and CDR2 LQKENI. The V gene lost 8 bases and the J gene lost 0 bases, with 8 bases spanning the gap. The CDR3 sequence: CASAQDSYEQYF. The CDR3 DNA reads TGTGCCAGCGCCCAGGACTCCTACGAGCAGTACTTC.

This clonotype occurred a few times. J is TRBJ1-5 and V is TRBV28, with D perhaps matching TRBD1 (6 bases). V gave up 6 bases and J gave up 0 bases, with 12 bases separating them. The CDR3 loop spans 15 amino acids. Germline CDR1 reads MDHEN; CDR2 reads SYDVKM. The CDR3 coding sequence is TGTGCCAGCAGCCCCGACAGGTTTAGCAATCAGCCCCAGCATTTT. Translated, it gives CASSPDRFSNQPQHF.

This clonotype was picked up a small number of times. J is TRBJ2-7 and V is TRBV14, with D unclear. V lost 4 bases, J lost 1 base, and 14 bases lay in between. Germline values: CDR1 SGHDN, CDR2 FVKESK. The CDR3 runs to 15 residues. The CDR3 here is CASSRLGYSSYEQYF. The CDR3 DNA is TGTGCCAGCAGCCGGCTCGGGTACTCATCCTACGAGCAGTACTTC.

This clonotype has only a few counts. The rearrangement uses TRBV18 and TRBJ1-5; D ambiguous. The CDR3 covers 14 residues. Germline CDR1 KGHSH, CDR2 LQKENI. V was pared by 2 bases and J by 2 bases, with 7 bases between. DNA for the CDR3: TGTGCCAGCTCACCAATCCAGGGCAATCAGCCCCAGCATTTT. Translating it yields CASSPIQGNQPQHF.

The sample holds many counts of this clonotype. The chain joins TRBV21-1 to TRBJ1-2. TRBV21-1 is termed a pseudogene. This CDR3 is built from 18 residues. The CDR3 sequence is CASPTIANRGKALEGYTF. The CDR3 region has the DNA TGTGCCAGCCCCACCATAGCAAATAGGGGAAAGGCCCTCGAGGGCTACACCTTC.

This clonotype was picked up a small number of times. This rearrangement joins TRBV7-6 to TRBJ2-7; 11 bases align to TRBD2. CDR1 is SGHVS, CDR2 FNYEAQ, per germline. The CDR3 totals 16 residues. Losses at the gene ends were 1 base for V and 3 bases for J; bases not matched to a gene: 5. This CDR3 is CASSLGLAGGLYEQYF. CDR3 nucleotide sequence: TGTGCCAGCAGCTTAGGCCTAGCGGGGGGCCTCTACGAGCAGTACTTC.

This clonotype was counted at least ten times. The rearrangement joins TRBV30 to TRBJ1-3, with D possibly being TRBD1 (6 bases). The CDR3 is 14 amino acids. Germline V CDR1 and CDR2: GTSNPN, SVGIG (reference sequence). V shed 3 bases and J shed 4 bases, with 13 bases lying between them. In DNA form, the CDR3 reads TGTGCCTGGAGGGGTCGGCAGGGGGGAAACACCATATATTTT. Protein: CAWRGRQGGNTIYF.

This clonotype was recorded many times. V is TRBV6-2 or TRBV6-3 and J is TRBJ2-7; 8 bases fit TRBD1. Germline V gene data show CDR1 as MNHEY and CDR2 as SVGEGT. V lost 1 base, J lost 2 bases, and 1 base stayed unmatched. The CDR3 loop spans 14 amino acids. In DNA, the CDR3 is TGTGCCAGCAGTTACTGGACAGGGACCTACGAGCAGTACTTC. This translates into CASSYWTGTYEQYF.

V gene TRBV20-1 combines with J gene TRBJ2-5; no firm D call. V dropped 4 bases and J dropped 9 bases, with 12 bases sitting between them. The CDR3 is made up of 11 amino acids. Germline V CDR1 and CDR2: DFQATT, SNEGSKA (reference sequence). CDR3 DNA sequence: TGCAGTGCTAAGCGTACGAGTCCCCAGTACTTC. This gives the protein CSAKRTSPQYF.

This clonotype occurred many times. The genes are TRBV7-2 and TRBJ2-2, with TRBD2 identical over 8 bases. With 5 bases clipped from V and 3 bases from J, the junction kept 8 bases outside the gene matches. CDR1 and CDR2 (germline): SGHTA, FQGNSA. CDR3 length equals 16 residues. CDR3 bases: TGTGCCAGCAGCCCGGGGGGGGGAGGGCACACCGGGGAGCTGTTTTTT. This encodes CASSPGGGGHTGELFF.

This clonotype turned up a few times. CDR3 bases: TGTGCCAGCAGCTGGGGAGGGTCCTACGAGCAGTACTTC. Protein: CASSWGGSYEQYF. The chain couples TRBV7-3 to TRBJ2-7, with 7 bases that match TRBD2. The germline CDR1 and CDR2 sequences are SGHTA and FQGTGA. With 4 bases clipped from V and 1 base from J, the junction kept 1 base outside the gene matches. The CDR3 totals 13 residues.